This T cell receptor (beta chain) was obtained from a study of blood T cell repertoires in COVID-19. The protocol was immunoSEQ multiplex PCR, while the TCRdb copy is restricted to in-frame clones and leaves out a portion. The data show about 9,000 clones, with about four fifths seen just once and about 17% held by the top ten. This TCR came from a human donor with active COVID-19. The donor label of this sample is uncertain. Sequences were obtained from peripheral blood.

The CDR3 loop reads CASSHTTGGPNEQFF. The CDR3 DNA reads as TGTGCCAGCAGTCACACGACAGGGGGGCCGAATGAGCAGTTCTTC. The V call is TRBV6-2 or TRBV6-3, the J call TRBJ2-1, with 9 bases matching TRBD1. The CDR3 covers 15 residues. The germline CDR1 and CDR2 sequences are MNHEY and SVGEGT. Trimming removed 5 bases from V and 7 bases from J; junction bases left unmatched: 9.